This section outlines one T cell receptor (beta chain) sequence together with its context. Sample time point: pretreatment peripheral blood. Every PCR was spiked with synthetic TCR analog templates. Profiling relied on immunoSEQ multiplex PCR, and the TCRdb table lists in-frame clones only, not all of them. The table records approximately 50,000 clones, about 80% of them present only once. This sample is part of a study of PD-L1 blockade in urothelial cancer. Background on the study: The patients first took atezolizumab in about 2014, receiving 1,200 mg intravenously every 3 weeks. When blood samples were assessed, the median T cell count was around 150,000.

CDR1 MNHNY and CDR2 SVGAGI come from the germline V gene (reference sequence). This CDR3 is built from 15 residues. V lost 2 bases and J 6 bases, leaving 11 bases between the germline ends. Material: PBMCs, obtained around atezolizumab (anti-PD-L1) treatment. This receptor was taken from a man aged 65-85 years with urothelial cancer. This chain connects TRBV6-6 to TRBJ1-6; possible D gene TRBD1, 5 bases. In nucleotides, the CDR3 is TGTGCCAGCAGTTACCCCACAGGTTCTAATTCACCCCTCCACTTT. Its protein product is CASSYPTGSNSPLHF.